This T cell receptor beta chain emerged from a study of early T cells in non-severe SARS-CoV-2 infection. Germline loops: CDR1 SGHTA, CDR2 FQGTGA. The V gene lost 4 bases and the J gene lost 5 bases, with 18 bases spanning the gap. The CDR3 is 15 residues long. Each CDR3 protein gets one entry after TCRdb re-called the 5' RACE reads with MiXCR. Of tens of thousands of distinct CDR3 sequences listed, over 7.5% are singletons. This clonotype originated in an adult who was a healthcare worker with PCR-confirmed SARS-CoV-2 infection or an uninfected control (not recorded which). The rearrangement joins TRBV7-3 to TRBJ2-7; no definite D call. Sequenced material: whole blood. CDR3 nucleotides: TGTGCCAGCAGCTCAGGACGGACCTCCTTTGACGAGCAGTACTTC. Its translation is CASSSGRTSFDEQYF.